The 6 T cell receptor beta chains given below trace back to one sample, sequenced in a study of cytomegalovirus exposure and HLA in healthy donors. Primers: 60 Vbeta forward and 13 Jbeta reverse. Using immunoSEQ multiplex PCR, the repertoire was profiled, and TCRdb retains in-frame clones only, with some absent. The sample lists about 180,000 clones, around 74% occurring once. Sequencing was performed on PBMCs. Receptors were obtained from a male donor in good health and CMV-seronegative.

The J gene is TRBJ1-1, the V gene TRBV18; 7 nucleotides match TRBD1. Unmatched junction bases numbered 5, after V lost 5 bases and J lost 2 bases. The CDR3 length is 14 residues. Germline loops: CDR1 KGHSH, CDR2 LQKENI. The CDR3 loop is CASSRGTVNTEAFF. CDR3 in DNA: TGTGCCAGCTCAAGAGGGACAGTAAACACTGAAGCTTTCTTT. Complete variable domain (other parts from reference TRBV18 and TRBJ1-1): NAGVMQNPRHLVRRRGQEARLRCSPMKGHSHVYWYRQLPEEGLKFMVYLQKENIIDESGMPKERFSAEFPKEGPSILRIQQVVRGDSAAYFCASSRGTVNTEAFFGQGTRLTVV.

V gene TRBV5-4 combines with J gene TRBJ1-5, with D tentatively TRBD1 (5 bases). V gave up 0 bases and J gave up 7 bases, with 8 bases separating them. The CDR3 is made up of 13 amino acids. Germline CDR1 and CDR2: SGHNT and YYREEE (reference sequence). CDR3 sequence reads: CASSLGGGQPQHF. CDR3 sequence (DNA): TGTGCCAGCAGCTTGGGTGGGGGGCAGCCCCAGCATTTT.

This clone occurred a few times. The chain combines TRBV6-1 with TRBJ2-7, with D possibly matching TRBD2 (5 bases). The V gene's germline CDR1 is MNHNS and CDR2 SASEGT. The CDR3 extends over 14 amino acids. Deletions cut 8 bases from V and 1 base from J, with 15 bases between. The DNA for the CDR3 is TGTGCCAGCTGGGATGGCGGGCGATCCTACGAGCAGTACTTC. Its translation is CASWDGGRSYEQYF.

The chain links TRBV6-5 to TRBJ1-2; D not resolved. Germline lookup yields CDR1 MNHEY and CDR2 SVGAGI. The V gene lost 0 bases and the J gene lost 3 bases, with 11 bases spanning the gap. The CDR3 runs to 15 residues. The CDR3: CASSYSAGDHYGYTF. In DNA, the CDR3 is TGTGCCAGCAGTTACTCTGCTGGAGATCACTATGGCTACACCTTC.

The chain uses TRBV28 and TRBJ1-3; 7 bases agree with TRBD1. The CDR3 is 16 residues long. V lost 5 bases to trimming and J lost 7 bases; unmatched junction nucleotides: 14. CDR1 and CDR2 from the germline V gene are MDHEN and SYDVKM. The CDR3 is CASSGQVVWTGNTIYF. The CDR3 region has the DNA TGTGCCAGCAGTGGACAGGTGGTTTGGACGGGGAACACCATATATTTT.

J is TRBJ2-7 and V is TRBV20-1; D remains ambiguous. The CDR3 contains 11 residues. V lost 1 base to trimming and J lost 2 bases, with 3 bases between them. The V gene's germline CDR1 is DFQATT and CDR2 SNEGSKA (reference sequence). The CDR3 DNA follows: TGCAGTGCTAGAGGGCCCTACGAGCAGTACTTC. Protein: CSARGPYEQYF.